The TCR beta chain under discussion was sequenced for a study of T-cell reconstitution after alpha-beta-depleted transplantation in children (dated by TCRdb to 2016 to 2017). Some background on the complete study: T-cell immune reconstitution after TCRalphabeta/CD19-depleted allogeneic hematopoietic cell transplantation in children was quantitatively tracked in the study by means of TCR repertoire profiling.

Library method: PCR. TCRdb records Illumina HiSeq 2500 as the sequencer. TCR library preparation used molecular barcoding, with unique molecular identifiers applied to normalize quantification of the TCRbeta repertoire. TCRdb ran its own pipeline on the public reads, namely fastp trimming at Q25 and MiXCR clone calling, and kept in-frame beta chains. Rows are unified per CDR3 protein, each entry keeping the most common DNA and genes. In this sample the table shows around 370,000 distinct CDR3 sequences, over 9% of which occur a single time. The ten top clones hold 2% to 3% of the sample. Taken from cysteine to phenylalanine, the CDR3 has 16 residues. Only the CDR3 DNA is retained, 48 bases long and in frame from the first base. CDR1 MDHEN and CDR2 SYDVKM are derived from the germline V gene. V is trimmed back by 7 bases and J by 7 bases, and the junction contains 16 bases that no gene match accounts for.

About this clonotype itself: Its antigen target is currently unknown. Base qualities are not provided; no much larger clone lies one nucleotide away.

The chain is made from TRBV28 and TRBJ2-1, with 7 middle bases fitting TRBD2. The specimen was PBMCs from the stem cell graft donor, collected from the stem cell graft. The receptor comes from a human donor who donated a stem cell graft to a child with acute lymphoblastic leukemia. The sequence in DNA is TGTGCCAGCAACTCTGCAGGATTAGCGGGCGCAAATGAGCAGTTCTTC. Its protein reads: CASNSAGLAGANEQFF.